A single sample gave rise to the 26 T cell receptor beta chains below, sequenced in a study of beta chain features in type 1 diabetes. Study-wide findings and caveats: Among all four CD4+ subsets, Type 1 diabetes patients had TCRB CDR3s that were moderately but significantly shorter.

No antigens are known for them. The sequenced template was cDNA made from the entire isolated RNA. TCRdb's table, derived via immunoSEQ multiplex PCR, lists solely in-frame clones and lacks some. Here the sample spans approximately 170,000 clones, less than 10% being singletons. Sequences were obtained from central memory CD4+ T cells from blood. Source of these receptors: a man aged 18 to 35 with type 1 diabetes.

This clone was seen many times. The chain combines TRBV28 with TRBJ1-2, with unresolved D. Trimming cost V 10 bases and J 5 bases, with 14 bases left between them. The CDR3 totals 12 residues. Germline CDR1 is MDHEN and CDR2 is SYDVKM. CDR3 DNA sequence: TGTGCCATCAAACAGAGCAATTATGGCTACACCTTC. Its translation: CAIKQSNYGYTF.

V usage is TRBV5-1 and J usage is TRBJ2-5; 10 positions agree with TRBD1. The CDR3 length is 16 residues. Germline CDR1 reads SGHRS; CDR2 reads YFSETQ. Trimming cost V 5 bases and J 1 base; bases outside gene matches: 8. This CDR3 is CASSSSTGGPQETQYF. As DNA, the CDR3 is TGCGCCAGCAGTTCATCGACAGGGGGCCCCCAAGAGACCCAGTACTTC.

This chain uses TRBV6-6 with TRBJ2-3, with D perhaps TRBD1 (6 bases). This CDR3 is 12 amino acids long. V shed 4 bases and J shed 9 bases, with 11 bases lying between them. Germline CDR1 MNHNY, CDR2 SVGAGI (reference sequence). The CDR3 bases are TGTGCCAGCAGTTTTGCAGGGGAAACGCAGTATTTT. Its translation is CASSFAGETQYF.

This clone was detected only a few times. CDR3 coding DNA: TGCGCCAGCAGCCAAGAGAGGGGGGGCTTCTCCTACGAGCAGTACTTC. Protein sequence: CASSQERGGFSYEQYF. The chain carries TRBV4-3 and TRBJ2-7, with a possible D match to TRBD2 (7 bases). The CDR3 runs to 16 residues. V shed 0 bases and J shed 0 bases, with 12 bases lying between them. CDR1 is LGHNA and CDR2 is YSLEER in the germline V gene.

The chain joins TRBV4-2 to TRBJ2-3; unclear D gene. Trimming removed 0 bases at V and 0 bases at J, with 10 bases between. This CDR3 region has 16 residues. Germline V gene data show CDR1 as LGHNA and CDR2 as YNFKEQ. The CDR3 nucleotides are TGTGCCAGCAGCCAAGATATACTTGCTAGCACAGATACGCAGTATTTT. It encodes CASSQDILASTDTQYF.

This chain connects TRBV5-4 to TRBJ2-3; D possibly corresponds to TRBD2 (7 bases). Germline V CDR1 and CDR2: SGHNT, YYREEE (reference sequence). The V gene lost 4 bases and the J gene lost 0 bases, with 18 bases spanning the gap. The CDR3 loop spans 17 amino acids. In DNA, the CDR3 is TGTGCCAGCAGCCCCCTTGGGGGGGGCTCTAGCACAGATACGCAGTATTTT. It specifies CASSPLGGGSSTDTQYF.

This clone was seen more than once but under ten times. The chain recombines TRBV2 with TRBJ2-5; D remains unclear. The CDR3 loop spans 14 amino acids. V gave up 6 bases and J gave up 4 bases, with 15 bases separating them. The germline V gene encodes CDR1 SNHLY and CDR2 FYNNEI. The CDR3 DNA is TGTGCCAGCAGGCCCGATAGGAGCGTAGAGACCCAGTACTTC. Its protein is CASRPDRSVETQYF.

This chain's CDR3 is CASSVDRGLYGYTF. The CDR3 coding sequence is TGTGCCAGCAGCGTAGACAGGGGGCTCTATGGCTACACCTTC. The rearrangement uses TRBV9 and TRBJ1-2; 9 bases map to TRBD1. Germline CDR1 SGDLS, CDR2 YYNGEE. The CDR3 covers 14 residues. V shed 0 bases and J 4 bases; nucleotides not matched to a gene: 1.

This clone was picked up a small number of times. J is TRBJ2-7 and V is TRBV7-2; D is perhaps TRBD2 (6 bases). Trimming took 2 bases from V and 3 from J, leaving 14 bases between them. Germline CDR1 is SGHTA and CDR2 is FQGNSA. The CDR3 consists of 15 residues. The CDR3 loop reads CASSLQGGRDYEQYF. CDR3 bases: TGTGCCAGCAGCTTACAGGGAGGACGGGACTACGAGCAGTACTTC.

V gene TRBV6-5 combines with J gene TRBJ2-2; 10 nucleotides line up with TRBD1. This CDR3 has 14 residues. Trimming took 11 bases from V and 6 from J; bases not matched to a gene: 9. The germline gives CDR1 MNHEY, CDR2 SVGAGI. The DNA of the CDR3 is TGTGCCGGCGGGAAGGGACAGGGGTCCGGGGAGCTGTTTTTT. Translation gives CAGGKGQGSGELFF.

This sequence joins TRBV30 and TRBJ1-2; possibly TRBD1 for D (6 bases). The germline V gene has CDR1 GTSNPN and CDR2 SVGIG (reference sequence). The CDR3 spans 12 residues. V shed 2 bases and J shed 6 bases, with 10 bases lying between them. The CDR3 is CAWSSGAHGYTF. The CDR3 DNA reads TGTGCCTGGAGTTCAGGGGCACATGGCTACACCTTC.

This clone was detected ten times or more. The CDR3 nucleotides are TGTGCCAGCAGTTCCCACAGGGGAACTAATGAAAAACTGTTTTTT. It yields the protein CASSSHRGTNEKLFF. The chain uses TRBV28 and TRBJ1-4; 7 nucleotides match TRBD1. V trimming: 4 bases; J trimming: 1 base; junction bases outside the gene matches: 3. The CDR3 consists of 15 residues. Germline CDR1 and CDR2: MDHEN and SYDVKM.

The genes are TRBV4-2 and TRBJ1-1; D is ambiguous. Trimming cost V 1 base and J 6 bases, with 12 bases left between them. Germline loops: CDR1 LGHNA, CDR2 YNFKEQ. The CDR3 sequence is 14 residues long. CDR3 region: CASSQGGLDSEAFF. The CDR3 DNA follows: TGTGCCAGCAGCCAAGGAGGGCTCGACTCTGAAGCTTTCTTT.

The chain joins TRBV5-1 to TRBJ2-7; 10 nucleotides line up with TRBD2. The CDR3 extends over 15 amino acids. Germline V lookup: CDR1 SGHRS, CDR2 YFSETQ. With V trimmed by 3 bases and J by 7 bases, 10 bases remained unmatched. CDR3 protein: CASSSSGRVLEEQYF. CDR3 in DNA: TGCGCCAGCAGCTCCAGCGGGAGGGTCTTGGAGGAGCAGTACTTC.

The table lists this clone with a few counts. The rearrangement uses TRBV6-6 and TRBJ1-1; maybe TRBD1 (6 bases). This CDR3 is 15 amino acids long. The V end was cut by 7 bases, the J end by 4 bases, with 19 bases between. The germline CDR1 and CDR2 sequences are MNHNY and SVGAGI (reference sequence). In DNA form, the CDR3 reads TGTGCCAGCACCGCCGGGGGCGGGAGGGGCACTGAAGCTTTCTTT. Its translation is CASTAGGGRGTEAFF.

This clone occurred a few times. This chain connects TRBV5-1 to TRBJ2-5; D may be TRBD2 (6 bases). Germline V CDR1 and CDR2: SGHRS, YFSETQ. V lost 5 bases to trimming and J lost 5 bases, with 19 bases between them. CDR3 size: 15 residues. The CDR3, as DNA: TGCGCCAGCAGTGAGATGGCGGGAAGGTCGGAGACCCAGTACTTC. Its translation is CASSEMAGRSETQYF.

The J gene is TRBJ2-7, the V gene TRBV25-1; D perhaps matches TRBD2 (6 bases). CDR1 MGHDK and CDR2 SYGVNS come from the germline V gene. The CDR3 runs to 15 residues. V was shortened by 3 bases and J by 4 bases, with 16 bases between the two germline ends. Here the CDR3 reads CASSDTSGGIYEQYF. The CDR3 DNA follows: TGTGCCAGCAGTGACACTAGTGGCGGGATATACGAGCAGTACTTC.

This clone was observed a few times. The chain is built from TRBV27 and TRBJ2-7; 10 bases fit TRBD2. The germline V gene encodes CDR1 MNHEY and CDR2 SMNVEV (reference sequence). V shed 5 bases, J shed 2 bases, and the junction held 9 bases outside the gene matches. The length of the CDR3 is 16 residues. The DNA of the CDR3 is TGTGCCAGCAGTCGGTCGAGGACTAGCGGTACCTACGAGCAGTACTTC. This codes for CASSRSRTSGTYEQYF.

In this sample, this clone turned up a few times. The chain employs TRBV4-2 and TRBJ1-1; 8 positions agree with TRBD1. This CDR3 is built from 15 residues. Looked up from germline, CDR1 is LGHNA and CDR2 is YNFKEQ. V lost 2 bases to trimming and J lost 1 base; unmatched junction nucleotides: 3. DNA for the CDR3: TGTGCCAGCAGCCAATCCGGACAGGGGAACACTGAAGCTTTCTTT. Translation: CASSQSGQGNTEAFF.

The chain couples TRBV28 to TRBJ1-5, with TRBD1 identical over 9 bases. V was pared by 7 bases and J by 0 bases, with 4 bases of the junction left unmatched. Per the germline V gene, CDR1 is MDHEN and CDR2 is SYDVKM. The CDR3 loop spans 15 amino acids. The CDR3 here is CASNTGGYSNQPQHF. CDR3 DNA sequence: TGTGCCAGCAACACAGGGGGCTATAGCAATCAGCCCCAGCATTTT. Combining the CDR3 with reference TRBV28 and TRBJ1-5 gives the whole variable domain DVKVTQSSRYLVKRTGEKVFLECVQDMDHENMFWYRQDPGLGLRLIYFSYDVKMKEKGDIPEGYSVSREKKERFSLILESASTNQTSMYLCASNTGGYSNQPQHFGDGTRLSIL.

The genes are TRBV29-1 and TRBJ2-1, with 9 nucleotides matching TRBD2. CDR1 is SQVTM, CDR2 ANQGSEA, per germline. CDR3 length: 16 residues. J was trimmed by 6 bases and V by 6 bases; bases with no gene match: 15. In DNA form, the CDR3 reads TGCAGCGTCGTAAGAAGAATAGCGGGAGTGGGCAATGAGCAGTTCTTC. It encodes CSVVRRIAGVGNEQFF.

This clone has just a few counts. This rearrangement joins TRBV5-1 to TRBJ2-1; 9 bases are a match to TRBD2. CDR1 is SGHRS, CDR2 YFSETQ, per germline. V dropped 0 bases and J dropped 6; count of bases not matched to a gene: 7. CDR3 length equals 16 residues. CDR3 amino acids: CASSLAVAGASNEQFF. The CDR3 DNA reads TGCGCCAGCAGCTTGGCGGTAGCGGGGGCCTCCAATGAGCAGTTCTTC.

This clone was counted a few times. V usage is TRBV7-9 and J usage is TRBJ2-5, with D perhaps matching TRBD2 (5 bases). Germline assignment: CDR1 SEHNR and CDR2 FQNEAQ (reference sequence). Trimming cost V 2 bases and J 2 bases, with 9 bases left between them. CDR3 size: 14 residues. The CDR3 bases are TGTGCCAGCAGCTTATCGTCGGGACAAGAGACCCAGTACTTC. It encodes CASSLSSGQETQYF.

This rearrangement joins TRBV27 to TRBJ1-4; 7 bases fit TRBD1. Germline trimming cut 6 bases from V and 4 bases from J; bases unmatched to any gene: 5. Looked up from germline, CDR1 is MNHEY and CDR2 is SMNVEV (reference sequence). The length of the CDR3 is 14 residues. This CDR3 reads CASRLTGNNEKLFF. In DNA, the CDR3 is TGTGCCAGCAGATTGACAGGGAATAATGAAAAACTGTTTTTT. The entire variable domain, with the rest obtained from reference TRBV27 and TRBJ1-4, is as follows: EAQVTQNPRYLITVTGKKLTVTCSQNMNHEYMSWYRQDPGLGLRQIYYSMNVEVTDKGDVPEGYKVSRKEKRNFPLILESPSPNQTSLYFCASRLTGNNEKLFFGSGTQLSVL.

V is TRBV5-8 and J is TRBJ1-4; D is undetermined. CDR3 length: 14 amino acids. The V end lost 6 bases, the J end lost 5 bases, and 14 bases lay between the germline ends. Germline V lookup: CDR1 SGHTS, CDR2 YDEGEE. This chain's CDR3 is CASTRGTSNEKLFF. CDR3 DNA: TGTGCCAGCACCCGAGGCACTTCGAATGAAAAACTGTTTTTT.

V and J are TRBV5-4 and TRBJ1-1, with D hard to call. Germline loops: CDR1 SGHNT, CDR2 YYREEE (reference sequence). V was cut by 4 bases and J by 3 bases, with 10 bases left in between. The CDR3 is 13 amino acids. As DNA, the CDR3 is TGTGCCAGCAGCATACCGGAGTACACTGAAGCTTTCTTT. It encodes CASSIPEYTEAFF.